This T cell receptor (beta chain) was recovered during a study of cytomegalovirus exposure and HLA in healthy donors. Study findings and constraints: In an earlier analysis, about 87% or about 30%: the productive usage of most TCR beta V segments.

As regards this clone: The antigen remains unidentified.

PCR involved 60 Vbeta and 13 Jbeta primers. Measured with immunoSEQ multiplex PCR; TCRdb has only the in-frame clones, and not every one. The sample records roughly 110,000 clones, roughly 70% being singletons. Participants comprised healthy donors of bone marrow. Though probably carrying unrecorded immune exposures, donors were nominally healthy at sampling. The CDR3 is made up of 15 amino acids. Trimming cost V 0 bases and J 2 bases, with 11 bases left between them. Germline V gene sequence: CDR1 SGDLS, CDR2 YYNGEE. The receptor comes from a woman aged 40 to 50 in good health and CMV-seropositive. The material sequenced was PBMCs. The chain couples TRBV9 to TRBJ2-5; maybe TRBD2 (5 bases). The CDR3 is CASSVDHREQETQYF. CDR3 DNA sequence: TGTGCCAGCAGCGTAGACCATAGGGAGCAAGAGACCCAGTACTTC.